Sequencing of this TCR beta chain was carried out in a study of blood T cell repertoires in COVID-19. Study at large: Acute-phase and convalescent COVID-19 samples originated in the United States, Italy and Spain. T cells, B-cell-depleted T cells, or PBMCs supplied cDNA or gDNA.

Per the study methods: From reference gene primer amplification, estimates of nucleated cell counts were derived. Here immunoSEQ multiplex PCR was the method, and the copy in TCRdb shows in-frame clones only, minus some. V and J calls and clone size follow that table, whereas D and trimming were derived from the DNA. Of over 150,000 clones detected, over 90% appear once; the ten largest clones hold approximately 0.5%. In germline, CDR1 is SGHRS, CDR2 YFSETQ. The ends were cut back, 7 bases at V and 0 bases at J, with 20 bases in the middle. The CDR3 has 16 amino acids. The specimen was peripheral blood. V is TRBV5-1 and J is TRBJ2-7; D is perhaps TRBD1 (5 bases). The clonotype comes from a man in his forties or fifties with acute or convalescent COVID-19. The CDR3 sequence: CASDSQGRRSSYEQYF. The CDR3 DNA follows: TGCGCCAGCGACTCCCAGGGAAGGCGCTCCTCCTACGAGCAGTACTTC.